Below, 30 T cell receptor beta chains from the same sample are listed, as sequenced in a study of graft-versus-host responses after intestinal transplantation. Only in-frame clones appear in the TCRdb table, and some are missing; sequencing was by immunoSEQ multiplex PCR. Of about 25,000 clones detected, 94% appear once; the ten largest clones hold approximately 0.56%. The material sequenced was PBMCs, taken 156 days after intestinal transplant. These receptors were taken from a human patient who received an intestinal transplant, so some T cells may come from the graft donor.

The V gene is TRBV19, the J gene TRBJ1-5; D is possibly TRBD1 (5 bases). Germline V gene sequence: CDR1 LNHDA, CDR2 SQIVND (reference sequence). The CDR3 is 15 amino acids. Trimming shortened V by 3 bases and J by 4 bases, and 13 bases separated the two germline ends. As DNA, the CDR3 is TGTGCCAGTAGTATTTTTTCAGGGAGTAATCAGCCCCAGCATTTT. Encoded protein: CASSIFSGSNQPQHF. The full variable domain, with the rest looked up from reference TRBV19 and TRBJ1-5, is DGGITQSPKYLFRKEGQNVTLSCEQNLNHDAMYWYRQDPGQGLRLIYYSQIVNDFQKGDIAEGYSVSREKKESFPLTVTSAQKNPTAFYLCASSIFSGSNQPQHFGDGTRLSIL.

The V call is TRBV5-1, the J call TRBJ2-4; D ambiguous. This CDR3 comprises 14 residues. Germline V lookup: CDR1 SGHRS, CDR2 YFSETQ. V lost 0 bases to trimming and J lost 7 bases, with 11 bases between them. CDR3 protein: CASSLATASNIQYF. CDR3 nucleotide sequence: TGCGCCAGCAGCTTGGCGACGGCGAGTAACATTCAGTACTTC. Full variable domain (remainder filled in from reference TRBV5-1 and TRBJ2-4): KAGVTQTPRYLIKTRGQQVTLSCSPISGHRSVSWYQQTPGQGLQFLFEYFSETQRNKGNFPGRFSGRQFSNSRSEMNVSTLELGDSALYLCASSLATASNIQYFGAGTRLSVL.

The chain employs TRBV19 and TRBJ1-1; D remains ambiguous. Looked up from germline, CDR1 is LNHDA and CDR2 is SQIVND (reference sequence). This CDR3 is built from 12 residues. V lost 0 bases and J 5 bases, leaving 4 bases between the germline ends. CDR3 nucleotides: TGTGCCAGTAGTATAGATCCTACTGAAGCTTTCTTT. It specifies CASSIDPTEAFF.

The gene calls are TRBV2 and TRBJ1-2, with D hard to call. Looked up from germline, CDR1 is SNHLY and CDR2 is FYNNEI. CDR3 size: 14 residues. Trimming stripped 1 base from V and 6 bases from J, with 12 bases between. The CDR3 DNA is TGTGCCAGCAGTGAAGACAGAGTTATTGATGGCTACACCTTC. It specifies CASSEDRVIDGYTF.

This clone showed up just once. The DNA for the CDR3 is TGTGCCAGCAGCTTAGGACAGGGCGGAAGCTATGGCTACACCTTC. Protein sequence: CASSLGQGGSYGYTF. The chain has TRBV7-8 and TRBJ1-2, with 7 bases that match TRBD1. Trimming at V came to 1 base and at J to 4 bases, leaving 6 bases not matched to a gene. This CDR3 is built from 15 residues. Germline-derived CDR1 and CDR2 are SGHVS and FQNEAQ.

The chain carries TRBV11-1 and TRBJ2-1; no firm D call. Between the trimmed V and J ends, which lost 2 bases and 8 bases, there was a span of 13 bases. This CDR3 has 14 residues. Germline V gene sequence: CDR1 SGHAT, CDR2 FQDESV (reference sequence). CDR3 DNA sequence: TGTGCCAGCAGCTTAAGGTTCTTGGCCGATGAGCAGTTCTTC. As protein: CASSLRFLADEQFF.

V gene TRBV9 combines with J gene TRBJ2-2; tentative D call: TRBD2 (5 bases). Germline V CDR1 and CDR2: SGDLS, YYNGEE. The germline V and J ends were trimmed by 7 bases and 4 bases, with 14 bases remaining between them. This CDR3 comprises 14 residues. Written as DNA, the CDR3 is TGTGCCAGCGACTACCCAGGACGCACCGGGGAGCTGTTTTTT. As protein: CASDYPGRTGELFF.

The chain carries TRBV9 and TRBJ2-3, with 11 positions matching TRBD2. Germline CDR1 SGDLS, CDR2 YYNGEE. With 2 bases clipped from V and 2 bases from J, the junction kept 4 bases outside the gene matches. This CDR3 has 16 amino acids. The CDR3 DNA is TGTGCCAGCAGCGTGTCGACTAGCGGGGACACAGATACGCAGTATTTT. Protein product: CASSVSTSGDTDTQYF.

CDR3 sequence (DNA): TGTGCCAGCAGCGGACAGCTGAACACCGGGGAGCTGTTTTTT. This encodes CASSGQLNTGELFF. The chain uses TRBV2 and TRBJ2-2; weak D call: TRBD1 (6 bases). Trimming shortened V by 6 bases and J by 1 base, and 9 bases separated the two germline ends. The germline V gene encodes CDR1 SNHLY and CDR2 FYNNEI. The CDR3 is made up of 14 amino acids.

The CDR3 coding sequence is TGTGCCTGGGGAGACAGGGGTCGTAGCAATCAGCCCCAGCATTTT. Its protein product is CAWGDRGRSNQPQHF. The chain combines TRBV30 with TRBJ1-5, with 8 bases identical to TRBD1. V shed 5 bases and J 0 bases; nucleotides not matched to a gene: 6. CDR1 and CDR2 (germline): GTSNPN, SVGIG (reference sequence). CDR3 length: 15 residues.

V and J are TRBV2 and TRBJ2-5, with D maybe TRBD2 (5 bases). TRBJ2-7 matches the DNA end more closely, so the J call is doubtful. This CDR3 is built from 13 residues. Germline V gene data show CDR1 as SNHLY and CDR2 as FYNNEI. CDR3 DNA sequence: TGTGCCAGCAGTGACGAGGCGGGCGGCGAGCAGTACTTC. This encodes CASSDEAGGEQYF.

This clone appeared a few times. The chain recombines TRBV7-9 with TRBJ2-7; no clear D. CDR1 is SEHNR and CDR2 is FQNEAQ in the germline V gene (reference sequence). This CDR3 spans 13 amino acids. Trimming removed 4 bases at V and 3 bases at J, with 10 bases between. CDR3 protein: CASSSARLYEQYF. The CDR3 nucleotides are TGTGCCAGCAGCTCCGCACGACTCTACGAGCAGTACTTC.

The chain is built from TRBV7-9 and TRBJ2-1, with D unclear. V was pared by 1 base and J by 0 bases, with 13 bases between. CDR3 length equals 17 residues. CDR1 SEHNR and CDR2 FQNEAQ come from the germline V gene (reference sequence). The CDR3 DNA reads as TGTGCCAGCAGCTTAGGGATCGGGCTGAACTCCTACAATGAGCAGTTCTTC. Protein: CASSLGIGLNSYNEQFF.

The CDR3 coding sequence is TGTGCCAGCAATACGGGACTGACAGATACGCAGTATTTT. Translated, it gives CASNTGLTDTQYF. The chain links TRBV7-9 to TRBJ2-3; D might be TRBD2 (6 bases). Trimming removed 7 bases at V and 3 bases at J, with 11 bases between. The length of the CDR3 is 13 residues. The germline gives CDR1 SEHNR, CDR2 FQNEAQ (reference sequence).

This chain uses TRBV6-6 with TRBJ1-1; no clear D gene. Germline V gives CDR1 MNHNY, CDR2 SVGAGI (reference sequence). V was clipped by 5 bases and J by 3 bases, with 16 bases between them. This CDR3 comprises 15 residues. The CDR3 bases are TGTGCCAGCAGTCTGAGTTTGACCCCCGACACTGAAGCTTTCTTT. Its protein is CASSLSLTPDTEAFF.

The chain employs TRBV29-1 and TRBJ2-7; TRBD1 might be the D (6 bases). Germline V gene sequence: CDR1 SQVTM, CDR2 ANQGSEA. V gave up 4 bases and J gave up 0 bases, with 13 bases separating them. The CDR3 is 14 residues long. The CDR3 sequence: CSVVGDTFSYEQYF. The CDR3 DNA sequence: TGCAGCGTTGTGGGGGACACCTTCTCCTACGAGCAGTACTTC.

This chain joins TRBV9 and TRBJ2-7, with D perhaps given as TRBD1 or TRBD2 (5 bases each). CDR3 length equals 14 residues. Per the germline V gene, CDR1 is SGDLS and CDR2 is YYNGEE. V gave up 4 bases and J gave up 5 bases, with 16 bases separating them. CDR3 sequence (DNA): TGTGCCAGCAGCTTGGGACCCGGCGGCAACGAGCAGTACTTC. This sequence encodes CASSLGPGGNEQYF.

Here the CDR3 DNA reads TGTGCCAGTAGTATTGGAGGCAGCTTTAATCAGCCCCAGCATTTT. Amino acids: CASSIGGSFNQPQHF. The chain is built from TRBV19 and TRBJ1-5; D remains ambiguous. Trimming stripped 3 bases from V and 4 bases from J, with 13 bases between. Germline V gives CDR1 LNHDA, CDR2 SQIVND (reference sequence). The CDR3 runs to 15 residues.

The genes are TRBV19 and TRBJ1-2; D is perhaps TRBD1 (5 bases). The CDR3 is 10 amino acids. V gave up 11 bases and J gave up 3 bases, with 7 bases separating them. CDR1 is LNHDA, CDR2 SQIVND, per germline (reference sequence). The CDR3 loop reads CAGGDYGYTF. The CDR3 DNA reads TGTGCCGGGGGGGACTATGGCTACACCTTC.

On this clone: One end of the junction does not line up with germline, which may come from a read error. The CDR3 DNA is TGTGCCAGCAGCCAGGGACTAGAGGTCGACGAGCAGTTCTTC. Its protein product is CASSQGLEVDEQFF. The rearrangement joins TRBV5-1 to TRBJ2-1, with TRBD2 matching over 8 bases. Germline assignment: CDR1 SGHRS and CDR2 YFSETQ. The CDR3 runs 14 residues.

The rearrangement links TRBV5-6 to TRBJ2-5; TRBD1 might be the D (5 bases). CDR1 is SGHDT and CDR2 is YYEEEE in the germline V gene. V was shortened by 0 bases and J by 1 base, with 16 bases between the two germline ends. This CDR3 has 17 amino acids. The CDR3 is CASSLVRGALRQETQYF. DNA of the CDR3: TGTGCCAGCAGCTTGGTTCGTGGGGCCCTACGCCAAGAGACCCAGTACTTC.

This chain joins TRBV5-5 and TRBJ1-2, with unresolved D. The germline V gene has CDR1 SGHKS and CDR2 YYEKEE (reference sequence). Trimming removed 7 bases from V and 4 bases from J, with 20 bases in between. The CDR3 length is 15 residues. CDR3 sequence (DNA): TGTGCCAGCGTAAAAACTGTCTCGCGGACCTATGGCTACACCTTC. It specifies CASVKTVSRTYGYTF.

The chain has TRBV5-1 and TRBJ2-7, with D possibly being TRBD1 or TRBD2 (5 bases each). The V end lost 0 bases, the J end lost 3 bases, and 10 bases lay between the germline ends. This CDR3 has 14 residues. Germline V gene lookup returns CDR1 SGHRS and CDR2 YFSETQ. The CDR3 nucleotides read TGCGCCAGCAGCTTGGCACAGGCGGGCTACGAGCAGTACTTC. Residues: CASSLAQAGYEQYF.

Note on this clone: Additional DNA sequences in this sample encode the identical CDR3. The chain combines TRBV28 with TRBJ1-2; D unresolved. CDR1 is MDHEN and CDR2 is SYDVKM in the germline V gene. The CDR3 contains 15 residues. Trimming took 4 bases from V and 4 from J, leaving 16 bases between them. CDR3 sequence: CASSYELGSLYGYTF. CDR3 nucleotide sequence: TGTGCCAGCAGTTATGAACTGGGGTCCCTCTATGGCTACACCTTC.

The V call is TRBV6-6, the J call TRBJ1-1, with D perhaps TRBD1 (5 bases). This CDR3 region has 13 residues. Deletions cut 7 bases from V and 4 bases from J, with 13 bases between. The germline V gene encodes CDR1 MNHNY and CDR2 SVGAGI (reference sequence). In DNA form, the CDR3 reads TGTGCCAGCAAAAGTCCACAGGTCACTGAAGCTTTCTTT. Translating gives CASKSPQVTEAFF.

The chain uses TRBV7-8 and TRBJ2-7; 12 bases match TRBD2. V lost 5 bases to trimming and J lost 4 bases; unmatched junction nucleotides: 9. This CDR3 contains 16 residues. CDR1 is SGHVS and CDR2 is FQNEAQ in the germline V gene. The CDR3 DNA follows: TGTGCCAGCAGCCCCATAAGCGGACTAGCGGGGTACGAGCAGTACTTC. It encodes CASSPISGLAGYEQYF.

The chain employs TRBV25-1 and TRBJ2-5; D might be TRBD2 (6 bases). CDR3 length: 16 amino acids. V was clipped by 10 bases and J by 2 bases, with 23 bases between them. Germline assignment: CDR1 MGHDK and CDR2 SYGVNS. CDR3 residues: CATGGWVSGAQETQYF. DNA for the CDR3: TGTGCCACCGGGGGTTGGGTGTCCGGGGCGCAAGAGACCCAGTACTTC. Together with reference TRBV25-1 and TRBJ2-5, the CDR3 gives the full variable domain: EADIYQTPRYLVIGTGKKITLECSQTMGHDKMYWYQQDPGMELHLIHYSYGVNSTEKGDLSSESTVSRIRTEHFPLTLESARPSHTSQYLCATGGWVSGAQETQYFGPGTRLLVL.

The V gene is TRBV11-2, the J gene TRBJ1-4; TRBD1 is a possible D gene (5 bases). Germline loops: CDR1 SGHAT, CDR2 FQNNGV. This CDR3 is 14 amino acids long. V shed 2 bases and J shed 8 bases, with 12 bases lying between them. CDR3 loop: CASSLSTAREKLFF. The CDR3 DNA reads TGTGCCAGCAGCTTATCGACAGCGCGCGAAAAACTGTTTTTT. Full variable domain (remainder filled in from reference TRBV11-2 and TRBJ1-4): EAGVAQSPRYKIIEKRQSVAFWCNPISGHATLYWYQQILGQGPKLLIQFQNNGVVDDSQLPKDRFSAERLKGVDSTLKIQPAKLEDSAVYLCASSLSTAREKLFFGSGTQLSVL.

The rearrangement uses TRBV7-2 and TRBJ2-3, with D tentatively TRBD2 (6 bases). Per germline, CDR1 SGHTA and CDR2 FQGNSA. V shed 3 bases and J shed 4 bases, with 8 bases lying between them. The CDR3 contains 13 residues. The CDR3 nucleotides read TGTGCCAGCAGCTTTGGGGGGTCAGATACGCAGTATTTT. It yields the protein CASSFGGSDTQYF.

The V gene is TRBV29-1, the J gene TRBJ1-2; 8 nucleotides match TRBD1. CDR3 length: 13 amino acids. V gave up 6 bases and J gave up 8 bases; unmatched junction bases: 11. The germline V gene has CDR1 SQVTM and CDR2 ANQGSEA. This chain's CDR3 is CSVATGDSLGYTF. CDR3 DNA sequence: TGCAGCGTGGCGACAGGGGACAGTTTGGGCTACACCTTC.